This T cell receptor (beta chain) was recorded in a study of CXCR3-negative and CXCR3-positive naive CD8 T cells. In preparing the TRB cDNA libraries, 5' RACE with UMI labels was used. TCRdb re-analyzed the 5' RACE reads; it lists each CDR3 protein once, without DNA. The sample data list 37,000 or so distinct CDR3 sequences. CDR3 length equals 12 residues. Germline CDR1 is SGDLS and CDR2 is YYNGEE. Notes on the study in general: Comparison of naive subsets found surface CD5 to be comparable, and TCR strength was inferred on the basis of TRB CDR3 properties.

As concerns this clonotype: As yet, its antigen is unknown.

The sample comprised memory CD8+ T cells from blood. The J gene is TRBJ2-1, the V gene TRBV9. The TCR was taken from a human donor in good health. Some clones in this sample may be carry-over from other donors' samples. CDR3 sequence: CASSLFPNEQFF. Drawing the rest from reference TRBV9 and TRBJ2-1, the complete variable domain is DSGVTQTPKHLITATGQRVTLRCSPRSGDLSVYWYQQSLDQGLQFLIQYYNGEERAKGNILERFSAQQFPDLHSELNLSSLELGDSALYFCASSLFPNEQFFGPGTRLTVL.